The 11 T cell receptor beta chains listed next were all sequenced from one sample in a study of blood T cell repertoires in COVID-19. Measured with immunoSEQ multiplex PCR; TCRdb has only the in-frame clones, and not every one. The sample holds a few hundred thousand clones, 90% seen once. Specimen: PBMCs or T cells enriched from blood (not recorded which). The source is a woman aged 18-29 years with acute COVID-19.

CDR3 loop: CASSLNLFIQGAGNTIYF. CDR3 DNA: TGCGCCAGCAGCCTAAACCTGTTTATACAGGGGGCTGGAAACACCATATATTTT. The V and J genes are TRBV5-1 and TRBJ1-3; TRBD1 aligns across 8 bases. Trimming at V came to 4 bases and at J to 2 bases, leaving 14 bases not matched to a gene. This CDR3 is 18 amino acids long. Germline lookup yields CDR1 SGHRS and CDR2 YFSETQ.

The chain joins TRBV19 to TRBJ1-2; tentatively, D is TRBD1 (5 bases). The CDR3 consists of 16 residues. V shed 5 bases and J shed 2 bases, with 18 bases lying between them. The germline V gene encodes CDR1 LNHDA and CDR2 SQIVND (reference sequence). The CDR3 DNA sequence: TGTGCCAGTAGTCCCCGAGGAGGGGACCCCAACTATGGCTACACCTTC. Translating gives CASSPRGGDPNYGYTF. The whole variable domain, remainder taken from reference TRBV19 and TRBJ1-2, is DGGITQSPKYLFRKEGQNVTLSCEQNLNHDAMYWYRQDPGQGLRLIYYSQIVNDFQKGDIAEGYSVSREKKESFPLTVTSAQKNPTAFYLCASSPRGGDPNYGYTFGSGTRLTVV.

The chain joins TRBV4-1 to TRBJ1-2, with TRBD1 identical over 9 bases. V was clipped by 0 bases and J by 5 bases; unmatched bases: 13. Germline V CDR1 and CDR2: MGHRA, YSYEKL. The CDR3 extends over 18 amino acids. CDR3 in amino acids: CASSQEPFPTGGAYGYTF. As DNA, the CDR3 is TGCGCCAGCAGCCAAGAACCTTTCCCCACAGGGGGCGCTTATGGCTACACCTTC.

The chain employs TRBV18 and TRBJ1-2; a weak D match, TRBD1 (5 bases). The ends were cut back, 2 bases at V and 3 bases at J, with 13 bases in the middle. Germline V CDR1 and CDR2: KGHSH, LQKENI. This CDR3 is 15 amino acids long. The CDR3 loop reads CASSPMARVDYGYTF. Here the CDR3 DNA reads TGTGCCAGCTCACCAATGGCCAGGGTAGACTATGGCTACACCTTC.

This sequence joins TRBV5-1 and TRBJ1-1, with no clear D. Germline V lookup: CDR1 SGHRS, CDR2 YFSETQ. This CDR3 is 13 amino acids long. V was shortened by 4 bases and J by 1 base, with 8 bases between the two germline ends. The CDR3 region is CASSITQNTEAFF. DNA of the CDR3: TGCGCCAGCAGCATAACACAGAACACTGAAGCTTTCTTT.

This chain uses TRBV3-1 (or the pseudogene TRBV3-2) with TRBJ2-3, with 13 bases identical to TRBD2. Germline-derived CDR1 and CDR2 are LGHDT and YNNKEL (reference sequence). The CDR3 sequence is 18 residues long. V lost 1 base and J lost 1; bases outside the gene matches: 5. The CDR3, as DNA: TGTGCCAGCAGCCAAGGCTTCGGACTAGCGGGGGGCACAGATACGCAGTATTTT. This encodes CASSQGFGLAGGTDTQYF.

V usage is TRBV10-3 and J usage is TRBJ1-4; 12 bases map to TRBD1. Germline CDR1 ENHRY, CDR2 SYGVKD. The CDR3 runs to 15 residues. The V segment lost 2 bases and the J segment 8 bases; nucleotides outside the gene matches: 3. The CDR3 DNA follows: TGTGCCATCAGTGAGCACGGGACAGGGGGCGAAAAACTGTTTTTT. Amino acid sequence: CAISEHGTGGEKLFF.

This sequence joins TRBV6-5 and TRBJ2-1; 11 bases agree with TRBD2. The CDR3 consists of 15 residues. Germline CDR1 MNHEY, CDR2 SVGAGI. V trimming: 7 bases; J trimming: 5 bases; junction bases outside the gene matches: 7. This CDR3 is CASMAGTSGNNEQFF. The DNA of the CDR3 is TGTGCCAGCATGGCCGGGACTAGCGGAAACAATGAGCAGTTCTTC.

The rearrangement uses TRBV7-2 and TRBJ2-7; no clear D. Trimming stripped 7 bases from V and 3 bases from J, with 13 bases between. CDR3 length: 13 residues. CDR1 and CDR2 from the germline V gene are SGHTA and FQGNSA. CDR3: CASTPNLGYEQYF. The CDR3, as DNA: TGTGCCAGCACCCCTAACCTTGGCTACGAGCAGTACTTC.

The genes are TRBV15 and TRBJ2-3; 9 nucleotides match TRBD2. The J segment lost 5 bases and the V segment lost 8 bases, leaving 8 bases of the junction unmatched. This CDR3 has 14 amino acids. CDR1 is LNHNV, CDR2 YYDKDF, per germline (reference sequence). In DNA form, the CDR3 reads TGTGCCACCGGGTTAGCGGGAGACGTAGATACGCAGTATTTT. It translates to CATGLAGDVDTQYF.

J is TRBJ2-1 and V is TRBV30; the D is unclear. The CDR3 loop spans 14 amino acids. The V gene's germline CDR1 is GTSNPN and CDR2 SVGIG (reference sequence). Between the trimmed V and J ends, which lost 1 base and 2 bases, there was a span of 9 bases. The CDR3 is CAWSERGTYNEQFF. As DNA, the CDR3 is TGTGCCTGGAGTGAGCGCGGAACCTACAATGAGCAGTTCTTC.